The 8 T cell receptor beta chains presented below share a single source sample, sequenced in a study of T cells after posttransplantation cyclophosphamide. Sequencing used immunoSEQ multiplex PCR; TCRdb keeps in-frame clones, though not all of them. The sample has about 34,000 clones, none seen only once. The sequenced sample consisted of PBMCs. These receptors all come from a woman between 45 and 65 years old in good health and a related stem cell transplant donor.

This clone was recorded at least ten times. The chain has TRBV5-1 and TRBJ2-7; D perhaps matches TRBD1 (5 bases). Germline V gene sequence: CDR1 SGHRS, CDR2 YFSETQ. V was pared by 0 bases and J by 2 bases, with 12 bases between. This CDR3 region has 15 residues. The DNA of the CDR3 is TGCGCCAGCAGCTTGGGGGTAGCCAGGGCCTACGAGCAGTACTTC. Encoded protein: CASSLGVARAYEQYF.

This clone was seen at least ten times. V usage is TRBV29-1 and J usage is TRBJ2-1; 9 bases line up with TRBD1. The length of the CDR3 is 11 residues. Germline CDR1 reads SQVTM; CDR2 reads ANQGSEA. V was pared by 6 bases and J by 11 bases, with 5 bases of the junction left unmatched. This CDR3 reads CSVTTGGKQFF. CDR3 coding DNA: TGCAGCGTCACCACAGGGGGCAAGCAGTTCTTC.

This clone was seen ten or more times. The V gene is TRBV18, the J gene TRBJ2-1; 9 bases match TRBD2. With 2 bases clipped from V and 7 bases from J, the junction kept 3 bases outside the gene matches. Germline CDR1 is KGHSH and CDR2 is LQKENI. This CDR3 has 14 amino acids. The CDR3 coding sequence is TGTGCCAGCTCACCAGTGACTAGCGGAAATGAGCAGTTCTTC. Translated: CASSPVTSGNEQFF.

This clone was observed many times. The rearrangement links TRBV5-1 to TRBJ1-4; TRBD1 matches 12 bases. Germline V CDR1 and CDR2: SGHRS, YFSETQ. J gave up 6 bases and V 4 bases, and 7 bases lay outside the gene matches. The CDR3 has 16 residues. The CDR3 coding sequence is TGCGCCAGCAGCCCTGGGACAGGGGGCAGGTATGAAAAACTGTTTTTT. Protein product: CASSPGTGGRYEKLFF.

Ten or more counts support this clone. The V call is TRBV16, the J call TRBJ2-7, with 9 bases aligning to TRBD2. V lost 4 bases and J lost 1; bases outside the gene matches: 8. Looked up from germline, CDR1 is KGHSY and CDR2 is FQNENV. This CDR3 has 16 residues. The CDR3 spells CASSRLRTSESYEQYF. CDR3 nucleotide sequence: TGTGCCAGCAGCCGTCTCCGGACTAGCGAATCCTACGAGCAGTACTTC.

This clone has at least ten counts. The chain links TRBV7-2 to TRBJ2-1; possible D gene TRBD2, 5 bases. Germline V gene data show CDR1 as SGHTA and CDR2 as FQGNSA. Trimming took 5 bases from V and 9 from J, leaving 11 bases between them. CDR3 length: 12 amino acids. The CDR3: CASSTYAGEQFF. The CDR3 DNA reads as TGTGCCAGCAGCACATACGCGGGTGAGCAGTTCTTC.

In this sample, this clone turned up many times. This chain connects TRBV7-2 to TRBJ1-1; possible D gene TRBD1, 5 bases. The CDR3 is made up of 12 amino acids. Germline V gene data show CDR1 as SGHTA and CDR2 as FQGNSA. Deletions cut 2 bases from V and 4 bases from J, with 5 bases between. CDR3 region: CASSLRGTEAFF. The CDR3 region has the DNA TGTGCCAGCAGCTTAAGGGGCACTGAAGCTTTCTTT.

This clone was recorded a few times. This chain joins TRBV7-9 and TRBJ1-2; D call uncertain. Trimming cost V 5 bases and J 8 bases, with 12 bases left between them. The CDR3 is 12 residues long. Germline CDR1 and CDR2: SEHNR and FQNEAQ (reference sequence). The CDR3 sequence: CASSLGRSGYTF. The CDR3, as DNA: TGTGCCAGCAGCCTAGGGCGGAGCGGCTACACCTTC.